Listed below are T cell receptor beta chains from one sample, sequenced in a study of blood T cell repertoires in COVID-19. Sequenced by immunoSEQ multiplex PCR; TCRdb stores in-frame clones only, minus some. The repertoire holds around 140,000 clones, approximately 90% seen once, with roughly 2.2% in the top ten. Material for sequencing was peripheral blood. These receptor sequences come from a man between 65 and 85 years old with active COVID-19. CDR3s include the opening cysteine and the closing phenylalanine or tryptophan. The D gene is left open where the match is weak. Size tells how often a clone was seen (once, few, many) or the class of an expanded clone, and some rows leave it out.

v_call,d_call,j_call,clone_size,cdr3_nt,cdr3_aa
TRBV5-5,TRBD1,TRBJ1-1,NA,TGTGCCAGCAGTTCCGGGACAGGGCGAACGAGGACTGAAGCTTTCTTT,CASSSGTGRTRTEAFF
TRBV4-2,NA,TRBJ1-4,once,TGTGCCAGCAGCCAGCCGACAGGCGAAAAACTGTTTTTT,CASSQPTGEKLFF
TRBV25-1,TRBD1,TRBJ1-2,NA,TGTGCCAGCAGTTCCCGGGGAAACAGGGGCGTTGATGGCTACACCTTC,CASSSRGNRGVDGYTF
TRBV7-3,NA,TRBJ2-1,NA,TGTGCCAGCAGCTTAGGGGGGACTTACAATGAGCAGTTCTTC,CASSLGGTYNEQFF
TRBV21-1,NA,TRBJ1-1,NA,TGTGCCAGCAGCAGGAGCGGGACAGGGGATACTGAAGCTTTCTTT,CASSRSGTGDTEAFF
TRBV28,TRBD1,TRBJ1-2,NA,TGTGCCAGCAGGGAAACCGGGACAGCGTATGGCTACACCTTC,CASRETGTAYGYTF
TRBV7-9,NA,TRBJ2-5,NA,TGTGCCAGCAGCAATCCTAGCGAAGAGACCCAGTACTTC,CASSNPSEETQYF
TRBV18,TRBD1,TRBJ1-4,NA,TGTGCCAGCTCCCCTGACAGGGGCAGTGAAAAACTGTTTTTT,CASSPDRGSEKLFF
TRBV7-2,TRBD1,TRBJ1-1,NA,TGTGCCAGCAGCAAACAGGGGGCTAGCACTGAAGCTTTCTTT,CASSKQGASTEAFF
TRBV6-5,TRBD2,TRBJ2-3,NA,TGTGCCAGCAGCCCACTAGCGAGCACAGATACGCAGTATTTT,CASSPLASTDTQYF
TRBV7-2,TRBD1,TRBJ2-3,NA,TGTGCCAGCAGCGACCGGACAGGGGGAAGGACAGATACGCAGTATTTT,CASSDRTGGRTDTQYF
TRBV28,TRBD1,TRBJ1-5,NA,TGTGCCAGCAGTAAATACCAGGGGGCTACTCAGCCCCAGCATTTT,CASSKYQGATQPQHF
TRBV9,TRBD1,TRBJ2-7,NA,TGTGCCAGCAGCCCTCGGACAGGGGCTTATTTCTACGAGCAGTACTTC,CASSPRTGAYFYEQYF
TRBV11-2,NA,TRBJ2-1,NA,TGTGCCAGCAGCTTAGGGCGGGTCTCCTACAATGAGCAGTTCTTC,CASSLGRVSYNEQFF
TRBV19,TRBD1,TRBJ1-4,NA,TGTGCCAGTAGCTCCTCCTGGGACAGGACGGAAAAACTGTTTTTT,CASSSSWDRTEKLFF
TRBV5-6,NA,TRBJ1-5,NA,TGTGCCAGCAGCTGGGCAGGGGGCAATCAGCCCCAGCATTTT,CASSWAGGNQPQHF
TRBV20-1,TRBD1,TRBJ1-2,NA,TGCAGTGCTAGTGGACAGGATGGCTACACCTTC,CSASGQDGYTF
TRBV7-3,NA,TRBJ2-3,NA,TGTGCCAGCAGCCGAGAAGCTCTTAACACAGATACGCAGTATTTT,CASSREALNTDTQYF
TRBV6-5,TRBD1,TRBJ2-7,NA,TGTGCCAGCAGTTACTCGGGTACAGGGGGCTACGAGCAGTACTTC,CASSYSGTGGYEQYF
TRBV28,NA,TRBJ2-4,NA,TGTGCCAGTACAACGAAAGGAGGGGGAGGGTCCAAAAACATTCAGTACTTC,CASTTKGGGGSKNIQYF
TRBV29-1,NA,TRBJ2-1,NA,TGCAGCGTTGTCGGGAGAGTCAATGAGCAGTTCTTC,CSVVGRVNEQFF
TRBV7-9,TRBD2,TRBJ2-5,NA,TGTGCCAGCAGCTGGACTAGCTCCGGAGAGACCCAGTACTTC,CASSWTSSGETQYF
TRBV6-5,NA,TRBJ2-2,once,TGTGCCAGCAGGAGAGGTGGGACCGGGGAGCTGTTTTTT,CASRRGGTGELFF
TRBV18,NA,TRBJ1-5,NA,TGTGCCAGCTCACCGAGCGGTCCGGTTGGCAATCAGCCCCAGCATTTT,CASSPSGPVGNQPQHF
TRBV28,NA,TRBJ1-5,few,TGTGCCAGCATTCCAGGGGTAGGTCAGCCCCAGCATTTT,CASIPGVGQPQHF
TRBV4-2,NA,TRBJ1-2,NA,TGTGCCAGCAGCCAAACAGGGAATCGAGGCTACACCTTC,CASSQTGNRGYTF
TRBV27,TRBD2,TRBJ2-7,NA,TGTGCCAGCAGCTTGGGAGGGTTTGGCCAGGGAGGCGGCGAGCAGTACTTC,CASSLGGFGQGGGEQYF
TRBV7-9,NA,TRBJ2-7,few,TGTGCCAGCAGCTTAGGGGGCCTCGACTACGAGCAGTACTTC,CASSLGGLDYEQYF
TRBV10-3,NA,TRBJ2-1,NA,TGTGCCATCCGCTGGGGGAGGAATAGTGAGCAGTTCTTC,CAIRWGRNSEQFF
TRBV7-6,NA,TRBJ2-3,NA,TGTGCCAGCAGCTCTACTAGGGCCCCGACAGATACGCAGTATTTT,CASSSTRAPTDTQYF
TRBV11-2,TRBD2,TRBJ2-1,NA,TGTGCCAGCAGTGCACTAGCGGGAGGTGATAATGAGCAGTTCTTC,CASSALAGGDNEQFF
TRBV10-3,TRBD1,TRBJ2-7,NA,TGTGCCATCAGTGACGGGACAGGGTTCGAGCAGTACTTC,CAISDGTGFEQYF
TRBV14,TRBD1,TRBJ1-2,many,TGTGCCAGCAGCCAAGGGGACAGGGGAGTCACGGATGGCTACACCTTC,CASSQGDRGVTDGYTF
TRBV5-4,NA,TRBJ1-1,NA,TGTGCCAGCAGCTTACAGGGCGGGACTGAAGCTTTCTTT,CASSLQGGTEAFF
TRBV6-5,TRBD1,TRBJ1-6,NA,TGTGCCAGCAGTCCGGACAGGGCGAATTCACCCCTCCACTTT,CASSPDRANSPLHF
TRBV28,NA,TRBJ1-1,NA,TGTGCCAGCAGACCTACCCGTACGGGGGCTGAAGCTTTCTTT,CASRPTRTGAEAFF
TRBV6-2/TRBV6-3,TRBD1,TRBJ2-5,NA,TGTGCCAGCAGTCGCGGGACAGGGGGCAGAGAGACCCAGTACTTC,CASSRGTGGRETQYF
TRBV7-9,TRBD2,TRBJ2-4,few,TGTGCCAGCAGCCGAGTGGGCGGGAGGGCCTCTGTGAACATTCAGTACTTC,CASSRVGGRASVNIQYF
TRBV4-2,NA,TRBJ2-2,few,TGTGCCAGCAGCCAAGAGGGACTCACCGGGGAGCTGTTTTTT,CASSQEGLTGELFF
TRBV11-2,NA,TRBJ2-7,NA,TGTGCCAGCAGCTTGCGACAGGCCTACTCCTACGAGCAGTACTTC,CASSLRQAYSYEQYF
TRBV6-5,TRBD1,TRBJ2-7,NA,TGTGCCAGCAGGCAAGGACAGGGGGACTGGTACGAGCAGTACTTC,CASRQGQGDWYEQYF
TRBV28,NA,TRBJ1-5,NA,TGTGCCACCTCGATCGGGGGGGTGTTAAATCAGCCCCAGCATTTT,CATSIGGVLNQPQHF